This T cell receptor beta chain was observed in a study of cytomegalovirus exposure and HLA in healthy donors. The study, taken as a whole, reports: Productive status was seen about 87% or about 30% of the time for most TCR beta V segments in an earlier analysis. A later analysis reportedly found fewer N-insertions in an Asian-associated ancestry cluster than the roughly 670-donor mean.

Every donor was a healthy person donating bone marrow. The PCR was carried out with 60 Vbeta primers and 13 Jbeta primers. In the original processing: In a later analysis, 75 million to 85 million unique TCR beta chains included roughly 11 million shared by two or more donors. Produced via immunoSEQ multiplex PCR; TCRdb's table is partial and in-frame only. The DNA was the basis for D and trimming; V, J and clone size are from that table. This sample yields 120,000 or so clones, of which 60% to 85% are seen a single time; more than 3% belongs to the top ten. In the case of this clone: Its antigen is as yet unknown.

CDR1 is PRHDT, CDR2 FYEKMQ, per germline (reference sequence). This CDR3 contains 15 residues. Trimming removed 5 bases at V and 0 bases at J, with 11 bases between. The sequenced sample was PBMCs. The sequence was collected from a young man in good health and CMV-seronegative. The chain recombines TRBV13 with TRBJ2-1; D uncertain. This CDR3 reads CASSDKNFSYNEQFF. In nucleotides, the CDR3 is TGTGCCAGCAGCGACAAGAACTTCTCCTACAATGAGCAGTTCTTC.